A single sample gave rise to the 20 T cell receptor beta chains below, sequenced in a study of ipilimumab plus nivolumab after autologous stem cell transplantation. Sequenced by immunoSEQ multiplex PCR; TCRdb stores in-frame clones only, minus some. Of approximately 9,800 clones in the sample, around 84% are singletons; the top ten hold almost 8.5%. The specimen comprised PBMCs, sampled in a trial of ipilimumab plus nivolumab as post-transplant consolidation. These receptors were collected from a male donor with diffuse large B-cell lymphoma.

This chain uses TRBV7-2 with TRBJ2-3; TRBD1 agrees at 10 bases. Germline V CDR1 and CDR2: SGHTA, FQGNSA. The ends lost 5 bases at V and 6 bases at J; junction bases unmatched: 8. The CDR3 totals 15 residues. The CDR3 protein is CASSDRGPPWDTQYF. In DNA, the CDR3 is TGTGCCAGCAGCGACAGGGGGCCCCCTTGGGATACGCAGTATTTT.

This rearrangement joins TRBV5-4 to TRBJ2-1; the D gene is possibly TRBD1 (6 bases). The germline V gene encodes CDR1 SGHNT and CDR2 YYREEE (reference sequence). The CDR3 covers 15 residues. V was clipped by 4 bases and J by 3 bases, with 14 bases between them. CDR3 in DNA: TGTGCCAGCAGCGTGGGGCAGGGGTTCTACAATGAGCAGTTCTTC. It codes for CASSVGQGFYNEQFF.

A remark on this clone: The sample contains more than one DNA sequence encoding this CDR3. V and J are TRBV28 and TRBJ2-1; D not resolved. Germline CDR1 MDHEN, CDR2 SYDVKM. The CDR3 loop spans 15 amino acids. V lost 7 bases and J 7 bases, leaving 20 bases between the germline ends. CDR3 sequence reads: CASIDMGSTHNEQFF. CDR3 coding DNA: TGTGCCAGCATCGACATGGGCAGCACACATAATGAGCAGTTCTTC.

This chain joins TRBV14 and TRBJ2-3; D might be TRBD2 (5 bases). The V gene lost 2 bases and the J gene lost 1 base, with 16 bases spanning the gap. The CDR3 consists of 17 residues. The germline CDR1 and CDR2 sequences are SGHDN and FVKESK. CDR3 loop: CASSQSLFLGGTDTQYF. For the CDR3, the DNA is TGTGCCAGCAGCCAATCCCTTTTTTTGGGAGGCACAGATACGCAGTATTTT.

CDR3 region: CASSPTVSGNTIYF. The CDR3 DNA reads TGTGCCAGCAGCCCGACAGTTTCTGGAAACACCATATATTTT. The rearrangement uses TRBV5-6 and TRBJ1-3; D might be TRBD1 (5 bases). The V and J ends lost 4 bases and 1 base respectively, with 9 bases between them. CDR1 and CDR2 from the germline V gene are SGHDT and YYEEEE. CDR3 length: 14 residues.

This clone showed up just a few times. This chain uses TRBV29-1 with TRBJ2-1; possibly TRBD1 for D (6 bases). Germline CDR1 and CDR2: SQVTM and ANQGSEA. Trimming shortened V by 7 bases and J by 10 bases, and 17 bases separated the two germline ends. There are 12 residues in the CDR3. The CDR3: CSAPGAGYEQFF. CDR3 DNA: TGCAGCGCCCCAGGGGCCGGATACGAGCAGTTCTTC.

The chain has TRBV29-1 and TRBJ1-1; no firm D call. V was cut by 4 bases and J by 3 bases, with 6 bases left in between. Germline-derived CDR1 and CDR2 are SQVTM and ANQGSEA. The CDR3 extends over 11 amino acids. The CDR3 loop is CSVATDTEAFF. As DNA, the CDR3 is TGCAGCGTTGCCACCGACACTGAAGCTTTCTTT.

The V and J genes are TRBV5-6 and TRBJ2-7, with 9 bases lining up with TRBD1. This CDR3 has 19 residues. Germline V gene lookup returns CDR1 SGHDT and CDR2 YYEEEE. Trimming took 3 bases from V and 3 from J; bases not matched to a gene: 19. CDR3 in amino acids: CASSWRTGVFSGKLYEQYF. The CDR3 nucleotides read TGTGCCAGCAGCTGGAGGACAGGGGTGTTCTCCGGCAAACTCTACGAGCAGTACTTC.

The J gene is TRBJ2-2, the V gene TRBV28; 7 nucleotides line up with TRBD1. This CDR3 region has 16 residues. CDR1 MDHEN and CDR2 SYDVKM come from the germline V gene. Germline trimming cut 5 bases from V and 2 bases from J; bases unmatched to any gene: 8. CDR3 nucleotides: TGTGCCAGCAGTCCATTGGACAGGTCCAACACCGGGGAGCTGTTTTTT. As protein: CASSPLDRSNTGELFF.

This chain links TRBV27 with TRBJ2-3; weak D call: TRBD1 (6 bases). This CDR3 has 18 residues. V was shortened by 3 bases and J by 5 bases, with 24 bases between the two germline ends. In germline, CDR1 is MNHEY, CDR2 SMNVEV (reference sequence). DNA for the CDR3: TGTGCCAGCAGTTTTTTAATTAATGGACCCCAAGGGGGAGATACGCAGTATTTT. It is translated as CASSFLINGPQGGDTQYF.

The chain uses TRBV10-1 and TRBJ2-5; D unresolved. Germline assignment: CDR1 WNHNN and CDR2 SYGVQD (reference sequence). The CDR3 length is 11 residues. Trimming removed 3 bases at V and 4 bases at J, with 3 bases between. CDR3 sequence reads: CASSDGETQYF. CDR3 coding DNA: TGCGCCAGCAGTGACGGAGAGACCCAGTACTTC.

The chain couples TRBV11-3 to TRBJ2-1; TRBD2 matches 13 bases. The germline V gene has CDR1 SGHNT and CDR2 YENEEA. Losses at the gene ends were 5 bases for V and 7 bases for J; bases not matched to a gene: 14. The CDR3 length is 18 residues. The CDR3 nucleotides are TGTGCCAGCAGCGCGTTAGGGACTAGCGGGAAAACGGGTAATGAGCAGTTCTTC. Protein sequence: CASSALGTSGKTGNEQFF.

The chain combines TRBV27 with TRBJ1-5; TRBD1 matches at 8 bases. This CDR3 comprises 18 residues. V trimming: 5 bases; J trimming: 5 bases; junction bases outside the gene matches: 17. Germline loops: CDR1 MNHEY, CDR2 SMNVEV (reference sequence). In nucleotides, the CDR3 is TGTGCCAGCAGTCAAAGGACAGGGTTGGTGGGAGGCTATCAGCCCCAGCATTTT. This encodes CASSQRTGLVGGYQPQHF.

The count of this clone is one. CDR3 in DNA: TGTGCCAGCAGTCCCGGGGGTGACACTGAAGCTTTCTTT. It translates to CASSPGGDTEAFF. The rearrangement joins TRBV4-2 to TRBJ1-1, with a tentative D call TRBD1 (5 bases). The CDR3 covers 13 residues. Per germline, CDR1 LGHNA and CDR2 YNFKEQ. With 6 bases removed from V and 3 bases from J, the gap between germline ends came to 11 bases.

The V gene is TRBV28, the J gene TRBJ2-7, with TRBD1 matching 7 bases. Per germline, CDR1 MDHEN and CDR2 SYDVKM. This CDR3 has 12 residues. V dropped 5 bases and J dropped 7; count of bases not matched to a gene: 5. Here the CDR3 DNA reads TGTGCCAGCAGTCCCCAGGGGGATGAGCAGTACTTC. Translating gives CASSPQGDEQYF. Full variable domain (outside the CDR3, taken from reference TRBV28 and TRBJ2-7): DVKVTQSSRYLVKRTGEKVFLECVQDMDHENMFWYRQDPGLGLRLIYFSYDVKMKEKGDIPEGYSVSREKKERFSLILESASTNQTSMYLCASSPQGDEQYFGPGTRLTVT.

The chain links TRBV5-6 to TRBJ1-4; 10 positions match TRBD1. J was trimmed by 0 bases and V by 6 bases; bases with no gene match: 11. Germline-derived CDR1 and CDR2 are SGHDT and YYEEEE. CDR3 length: 18 amino acids. The CDR3 loop reads CASNNDRGRGATNEKLFF. The CDR3 DNA reads as TGTGCCAGCAACAATGACAGGGGGCGCGGGGCAACTAATGAAAAACTGTTTTTT.

DNA for the CDR3: TGTGCCAGCAGCGTAAGGGGCTCCTACGAGCAGTACTTC. This gives the protein CASSVRGSYEQYF. This chain joins TRBV5-4 and TRBJ2-7; D might be TRBD1 (5 bases). CDR3 length: 13 residues. Trimming cost V 4 bases and J 0 bases, with 8 bases left between them. Germline CDR1 SGHNT, CDR2 YYREEE (reference sequence). Together with reference TRBV5-4 and TRBJ2-7, the CDR3 gives the full variable domain: ETGVTQSPTHLIKTRGQQVTLRCSSQSGHNTVSWYQQALGQGPQFIFQYYREEENGRGNFPPRFSGLQFPNYSSELNVNALELDDSALYLCASSVRGSYEQYFGPGTRLTVT.

The table lists this clone with a few counts. The rearrangement links TRBV7-8 to TRBJ1-4; tentative D call: TRBD1 (5 bases). Deletions cut 1 base from V and 4 bases from J, with 10 bases between. Looked up from germline, CDR1 is SGHVS and CDR2 is FQNEAQ. This CDR3 contains 15 residues. The CDR3: CASSLESGFNEKLFF. DNA for the CDR3: TGTGCCAGCAGCTTAGAGTCAGGGTTTAATGAAAAACTGTTTTTT.

In its sample, this clone was seen a few times. The chain couples TRBV5-1 to TRBJ1-1; 7 nucleotides line up with TRBD1. Losses at the gene ends were 4 bases for V and 13 bases for J; bases not matched to a gene: 10. There are 12 residues in the CDR3. The germline V gene has CDR1 SGHRS and CDR2 YFSETQ. CDR3 sequence: CASSAMTGSDFF. CDR3 bases: TGCGCCAGCAGCGCGATGACAGGGAGCGATTTCTTT.

The chain combines TRBV6-5 with TRBJ2-7, with TRBD1 matching 8 bases. V lost 2 bases and J lost 5; bases outside the gene matches: 5. CDR1 is MNHEY, CDR2 SVGAGI, per germline. The CDR3 spans 14 residues. CDR3 DNA: TGTGCCAGCAGTTACCCCCCGGACAGGGACGAGCAGTACTTC. Translation: CASSYPPDRDEQYF.